The 5 T cell receptor beta chains presented below share a single source sample, sequenced in a study of shared clonotypes between healthy human individuals. The table came from immunoSEQ multiplex PCR; TCRdb's copy has only in-frame clones and leaves some out. The repertoire has around 2,000,000 clones, 90% to 95% of them found once; the top ten carry 0.1% to 0.15%. The source material was naive CD4+ T cells sorted from blood. The subset denotes: CD45RA+ positively selected. These receptors all come from a man between 18 and 29 years old in good health.

Of note for this clone: This same CDR3 is encoded by further DNA sequences in the sample. V gene TRBV5-1 combines with J gene TRBJ2-1; 8 bases fit TRBD2. Trimming cost V 4 bases and J 2 bases; bases outside gene matches: 5. There are 15 residues in the CDR3. In germline, CDR1 is SGHRS, CDR2 YFSETQ. The CDR3 DNA follows: TGCGCCAGCAGCCCCGGACTAGCCACCTACAATGAGCAGTTCTTC. Translation gives CASSPGLATYNEQFF.

As concerns this clone: The sample contains more than one DNA sequence encoding this CDR3. The CDR3 here is CASSEAGVGYGYTF. The CDR3 DNA reads as TGTGCCAGCAGTGAAGCCGGGGTTGGCTATGGCTACACCTTC. The V and J genes are TRBV6-1 and TRBJ1-2; D is ambiguous. The germline CDR1 and CDR2 sequences are MNHNS and SASEGT. The V end was cut by 0 bases, the J end by 4 bases, with 9 bases between. CDR3 length equals 14 residues.

The table lists this clone with a count of one. The chain recombines TRBV28 with TRBJ2-5, with 9 nucleotides matching TRBD1. The CDR3 has 15 residues. Per germline, CDR1 MDHEN and CDR2 SYDVKM. The ends lost 4 bases at V and 1 base at J; junction bases unmatched: 4. DNA of the CDR3: TGTGCCAGCAGTTACAGGGGGCGCGGCCAAGAGACCCAGTACTTC. Translation gives CASSYRGRGQETQYF.

The chain joins TRBV9 to TRBJ2-5; the match to TRBD2 covers 8 bases. The CDR3 runs to 14 residues. V was pared by 4 bases and J by 5 bases, with 7 bases of the junction left unmatched. Germline lookup yields CDR1 SGDLS and CDR2 YYNGEE. CDR3 residues: CASSPRGLEETQYF. The DNA of the CDR3 is TGTGCCAGCAGCCCAAGGGGACTAGAGGAGACCCAGTACTTC.

Here the CDR3 DNA reads TGTGCCAGCATCCGACTAGCGGGAGTCTACAATGAGCAGTTCTTC. Translation gives CASIRLAGVYNEQFF. The genes are TRBV21-1 and TRBJ2-1; TRBD2 is the table's D call and was not checked against the DNA. TRBV21-1 is labeled a pseudogene. The CDR3 runs to 15 residues.